A selection of T cell receptor beta chains follows, all from one sample in a study of T cell repertoires in cytomegalovirus infection. TCRdb called the reads again in MiXCR, with one record for every CDR3 protein. Here the sample spans roughly 700,000 distinct CDR3 sequences, approximately 33% being singletons. Their recognized antigens are unknown. The sequencing here drew on cultured PBMCs, taken from culture after CMV antigen stimulation. These receptor sequences come from a human donor in good health (CMV status not recorded). Some clones in this sample may be carry-over from other donors' samples. Both conserved end residues are part of each CDR3. The D gene is left open where the match is weak. Only part of the rows carry a size: once, few, many, or a class if the clone is expanded.

CDR3 DNA | CDR3 protein | J gene | clone size | CDR3 length | V gene | D gene
TGTGCCAGCAGCTTAGTTGGGGGGACCTACAATGAGCAGTTCTTC | CASSLVGGTYNEQFF | TRBJ2-1 | many | 15 | TRBV7-2 | -
TGTGCCAGCAGTCAGTTCAGGGGCTCCTACGAGCAGTACTTC | CASSQFRGSYEQYF | TRBJ2-7 | few | 14 | TRBV27 | -
TGTGCCAGCAGCCCCTCCGGGACAGGGTCTCCTAGCGGCATTTACGAGCAGTACTTC | CASSPSGTGSPSGIYEQYF | TRBJ2-7 | - | 19 | TRBV27 | TRBD1
TGTGCCAGCAGTTACGGGACCAGCGACAATGAGCAGTTCTTC | CASSYGTSDNEQFF | TRBJ2-1 | - | 14 | TRBV6-6 | -
TGTGCCAGCAGGCTCACGAGGGGTATCACCGGGGAGCTGTTTTTT | CASRLTRGITGELFF | TRBJ2-2 | few | 15 | TRBV11-2 | -
TGTGCCAGCAGTAGGGACCTATCATATTCCGAGCAGTACTTC | CASSRDLSYSEQYF | TRBJ2-7 | - | 14 | TRBV27 | -
TGCAGTGCTAGAGCGGGAGCTACCTACGAGCAGTACTTC | CSARAGATYEQYF | TRBJ2-7 | once | 13 | TRBV20-1 | -
TGTGCCAGTAGTCGCCCTCGGAGGGGTGGCACAGATACGCAGTATTTT | CASSRPRRGGTDTQYF | TRBJ2-3 | - | 16 | TRBV19 | -
TGTGCCAGCAGCTCCATGGGACAGGGGCGCGACGAGCAGTACTTC | CASSSMGQGRDEQYF | TRBJ2-7 | once | 15 | TRBV7-2 | TRBD1
TGTGCCAGCAGAGGGGGTAGCGGGATGACCTACGAGCAGTACTTC | CASRGGSGMTYEQYF | TRBJ2-7 | - | 15 | TRBV7-6 | TRBD2
TGCGCCAGCAGTCAATCGGAGGGTTGGTCAGGAGCCTTAAATCAGCCCCAGCATTTT | CASSQSEGWSGALNQPQHF | TRBJ1-5 | - | 19 | TRBV23-1 | -
TGTGCCAGCAGCTCACACGTGGGTTCCTACGAGCAGTACTTC | CASSSHVGSYEQYF | TRBJ2-7 | many | 14 | TRBV7-2 | -
TGTGCCAGCAGGTCCCAGGGCCGCCGGGACTATGGCTACACCTTC | CASRSQGRRDYGYTF | TRBJ1-2 | - | 15 | TRBV12-3/TRBV12-4 | -
TGTGCCAGCATCCCGACAGGGGTCAGCGAGCAGTACTTC | CASIPTGVSEQYF | TRBJ2-7 | few | 13 | TRBV6-1 | TRBD1
TGTGCCAGCAGCAACAGGGGCGTCTATGGCTACACCTTC | CASSNRGVYGYTF | TRBJ1-2 | - | 13 | TRBV7-9 | TRBD1
TGTGCCAGCAGAAAGGGAATTTTTTATCAGCCCCAGCATTTT | CASRKGIFYQPQHF | TRBJ1-5 | - | 14 | TRBV12-3/TRBV12-4 | -
TGTGCCAGTAGTATATCCCCAACAGGGGATTCTAATGAAAAACTGTTTTTT | CASSISPTGDSNEKLFF | TRBJ1-4 | few | 17 | TRBV19 | TRBD1
TGTGCCAGCAGTTACCGGGGTCGAAATAGCGGGGGGCGAGGCCCCTACGAGCAGTACTTC | CASSYRGRNSGGRGPYEQYF | TRBJ2-7 | - | 20 | TRBV6-6 | TRBD2
TGTGCCACCAGTTCACTAGGGGTTAACTATGGCTACACCTTC | CATSSLGVNYGYTF | TRBJ1-2 | - | 14 | TRBV12-3/TRBV12-4 | -
TGTGCCAGCAGCTTACCCCCCGGCGGCTATGGCTACACCTTC | CASSLPPGGYGYTF | TRBJ1-2 | few | 14 | TRBV7-2 | -
TGTGCCAGCAGCTTAAGCGCAAGCGGTGGAGATACGCAGTATTTT | CASSLSASGGDTQYF | TRBJ2-3 | few | 15 | TRBV7-6 | -
TGTGCCAGCAGCCGGGGCCTAGCCAAAAACATTCAGTACTTC | CASSRGLAKNIQYF | TRBJ2-4 | many | 14 | TRBV6-5 | -
TGTGCCAGCAGCCGCGGCCACGGCAATCAGCCCCAGCATTTT | CASSRGHGNQPQHF | TRBJ1-5 | - | 14 | TRBV3-1 | -
TGTGCCAGCAGTTCCAGGGGGTACACTGAAGCTTTCTTT | CASSSRGYTEAFF | TRBJ1-1 | - | 13 | TRBV6-1 | TRBD1
TGTGCCAGCTCACCGGAACAGGGGGAAAGGGGCAATCAGCCCCAGCATTTT | CASSPEQGERGNQPQHF | TRBJ1-5 | - | 17 | TRBV18 | TRBD1
TGTGCCAGCAGCTTACTAGCGGGGGGGACATCCTCCTACGAGCAGTACTTC | CASSLLAGGTSSYEQYF | TRBJ2-7 | - | 17 | TRBV7-2 | TRBD2
TGTGCCAGCAGTTTCGACAGGGGGCTGGGCTATGGCTACACCTTC | CASSFDRGLGYGYTF | TRBJ1-2 | - | 15 | TRBV12-3/TRBV12-4 | TRBD1
TGTGCCAGCAGCTCGTGGGGGGCGGATACGCAGTATTTT | CASSSWGADTQYF | TRBJ2-3 | few | 13 | TRBV7-9 | -
TGTGCCAGCAGTGAAGAAGCGGGCGGGGAGCTGTTTTTT | CASSEEAGGELFF | TRBJ2-2 | - | 13 | TRBV6-4 | -
TGTGCCAGCACCTCGGACACTGAAGCTTTCTTT | CASTSDTEAFF | TRBJ1-1 | - | 11 | TRBV5-5 | -
TGTGCCAGCAGCTTCCTACTCCCGGGACTACACAGCACAGATACGCAGTATTTT | CASSFLLPGLHSTDTQYF | TRBJ2-3 | - | 18 | TRBV7-8 | TRBD2
TGTGCCAGCAGTTACCACGGGCGGGAGGGGCCGTTCTTC | CASSYHGREGPFF | TRBJ2-1 | - | 13 | TRBV5-4 | TRBD2
TGCGCCAGCAGCCAAGCCCCTAGCGGGGTGAACACCGGGGAGCTGTTTTTT | CASSQAPSGVNTGELFF | TRBJ2-2 | once | 17 | TRBV4-3 | TRBD2
TGTGCCAGCAGACCGGGACAGGGGGCTCCAGATACGCAGTATTTT | CASRPGQGAPDTQYF | TRBJ2-3 | - | 15 | TRBV7-6 | TRBD1
TGCAGTGCTGGGACGGATGGTAATCAGCCCCAGCATTTT | CSAGTDGNQPQHF | TRBJ1-5 | - | 13 | TRBV20-1 | -
TGTGCCAGCAGCTTATTGCAGTCCGGGCGAGATGAGCAGTTCTTC | CASSLLQSGRDEQFF | TRBJ2-1 | few | 15 | TRBV7-9 | -
TGTGCCAGCAGTAACGGGACAGAAGAGACCCAGTACTTC | CASSNGTEETQYF | TRBJ2-5 | - | 13 | TRBV28 | TRBD1
TGTGCCAGCAGCTTAAGCAGTAGAGGGGGGTACGAGCAGTACTTC | CASSLSSRGGYEQYF | TRBJ2-7 | many | 15 | TRBV7-2 | -
TGTGCCAGCAGTTCTGGGATTACAGGGCTCGGTAATTCACCCCTCCACTTT | CASSSGITGLGNSPLHF | TRBJ1-6 | few | 17 | TRBV6-1 | -
TGTGCCAGCAGCCGGCCGGGGAGCTCCTACAATGAGCAGTTCTTC | CASSRPGSSYNEQFF | TRBJ2-1 | few | 15 | TRBV6-2/TRBV6-3 | -
TGTGCCAGCAAACGACTAGCGGGAGATCTTTACAATGAGCAGTTCTTC | CASKRLAGDLYNEQFF | TRBJ2-1 | few | 16 | TRBV6-1 | TRBD2
TGTGCCAGCAGTACCCTGACGACTAGCGGGAGGTGGAATGAGCAGTTCTTC | CASSTLTTSGRWNEQFF | TRBJ2-1 | few | 17 | TRBV12-3/TRBV12-4 | TRBD2
TGTGCCAGCAGTCCCCGGGCTAGCGGGGACTTATTGCAGTATTTT | CASSPRASGDLLQYF | TRBJ2-3 | few | 15 | TRBV12-3/TRBV12-4 | TRBD2
TGTGCCAGCAGCTTAGGGAGCCGAGAAGAAGAGACCCAGTACTTC | CASSLGSREEETQYF | TRBJ2-5 | - | 15 | TRBV7-6 | -
TGTGCCACCCGGGGTGACCCGGGGAATGAGCAGTTCTTC | CATRGDPGNEQFF | TRBJ2-1 | - | 13 | TRBV10-3 | -
TGTGCCAGCAGGCCCTACCCGGTGAACACTGAAGCTTTCTTT | CASRPYPVNTEAFF | TRBJ1-1 | - | 14 | TRBV2 | -
TGTGCCAGCAGCTTAGGCTACTACAATGAGCAGTTCTTC | CASSLGYYNEQFF | TRBJ2-1 | many | 13 | TRBV7-8 | -
TGTGCCAGCAGTGAACTCTCGGGTACCCAGCATTTT | CASSELSGTQHF | TRBJ1-5 | - | 12 | TRBV2 | -
TGTGCCAGCAGTCGGACTAGCGGGGGGCCCACAGATACGCAGTATTTT | CASSRTSGGPTDTQYF | TRBJ2-3 | many | 16 | TRBV7-2 | TRBD2
TGTGCTAGTGGTTTGGTACTCTCAGACGCTACCTACGAGCAGTACTTC | CASGLVLSDATYEQYF | TRBJ2-7 | - | 16 | TRBV12-5 | -
TGTGCCAGCAGCCCCAATCAGGGGATCGGTGAAAAACTGTTTTTT | CASSPNQGIGEKLFF | TRBJ1-4 | - | 15 | TRBV7-2 | -
TGTGCCAGCAGCCGATCAGGGAGGAGGACTCAGCCCCAGCATTTT | CASSRSGRRTQPQHF | TRBJ1-5 | few | 15 | TRBV7-8 | -
TGTGCCAGCAGCCAAGAAATAGGGCCCTATGGTGGCTACACCTTC | CASSQEIGPYGGYTF | TRBJ1-2 | - | 15 | TRBV4-2 | -
TGTGCCAGTAGTATCGACGGTAGCACAGATACGCAGTATTTT | CASSIDGSTDTQYF | TRBJ2-3 | - | 14 | TRBV19 | -
TGTGCCAGCAGCTTAAGGGACAGGGCTTCTGAAGCTTTCTTT | CASSLRDRASEAFF | TRBJ1-1 | few | 14 | TRBV7-4 | TRBD1
TGTGCCAGCAGCTTAGCGTGGGGTTCTTGGAAGTGGACCGGGGAGCTGTTTTTT | CASSLAWGSWKWTGELFF | TRBJ2-2 | - | 18 | TRBV7-8 | -
TGTGCCAGCAGTTTCCAGGAGGGGAATGAAAAACTGTTTTTT | CASSFQEGNEKLFF | TRBJ1-4 | few | 14 | TRBV12-3/TRBV12-4 | -